The 29 T cell receptor beta chains listed next were all sequenced from one sample in a study of T-cell memory formation after mild COVID-19. Using its own MiXCR run on the 5' RACE reads, TCRdb lists one record per CDR3 protein. The data contain about 420,000 distinct CDR3 sequences, 20% to 30% of them singletons. Sequencing input: PBMCs or a T cell subset sorted from them (not recorded which). These receptors came from an adult woman who had mild COVID-19 (a few samples of this study predate the infection). Cell type and time point are not known.

This clonotype was found a few times. The chain recombines TRBV5-5 with TRBJ2-3, with D possibly TRBD2 on 5 matching bases. Trimming removed 2 bases at V and 0 bases at J, with 10 bases between. This CDR3 is 15 amino acids long. The germline V gene has CDR1 SGHKS and CDR2 YYEKEE (reference sequence). CDR3 sequence reads: CASSFTRGSTDTQYF. The DNA of the CDR3 is TGTGCCAGCAGCTTTACCCGGGGAAGCACAGATACGCAGTATTTT.

This clonotype was counted only a few times. This chain's CDR3 is CASSYRPSLRETQYF. For the CDR3, the DNA is TGTGCCAGCAGTTACCGACCTAGCCTGAGAGAGACCCAGTACTTC. The chain is built from TRBV6-6 and TRBJ2-5; a possible D gene is TRBD2 (5 bases). The CDR3 extends over 15 amino acids. CDR1 is MNHNY, CDR2 SVGAGI, per germline (reference sequence). V was pared by 2 bases and J by 4 bases, with 14 bases between.

Only a few counts were recorded for this clonotype. This chain connects TRBV20-1 to TRBJ2-2; D not resolved. Looked up from germline, CDR1 is DFQATT and CDR2 is SNEGSKA (reference sequence). The CDR3 loop spans 13 amino acids. V was cut by 0 bases and J by 3 bases, with 5 bases left in between. The CDR3 spells CSARDLDTGELFF. The CDR3 coding sequence is TGCAGTGCTAGAGATCTGGACACCGGGGAGCTGTTTTTT.

Only a few counts were recorded for this clonotype. V and J are TRBV30 and TRBJ1-4; D gene ambiguous. This CDR3 comprises 9 residues. The germline gives CDR1 GTSNPN, CDR2 SVGIG (reference sequence). The DNA for the CDR3 is TGTGCTCCCTTCGAAAAACTGTTTTTT. Its protein product is CAPFEKLFF.

This clonotype has a count of ten or more. This rearrangement joins TRBV20-1 to TRBJ1-1; D uncertain. The germline V gene encodes CDR1 DFQATT and CDR2 SNEGSKA (reference sequence). Trimming removed 6 bases at V and 11 bases at J, with 25 bases between. CDR3 length: 14 amino acids. In DNA form, the CDR3 reads TGCAGTGCGCCGAGGATAGGGCGAAACTCCGACGCTTTCTTT. Residues: CSAPRIGRNSDAFF.

The chain employs TRBV7-9 and TRBJ2-1; D unclear. V lost 2 bases and J 9 bases, leaving 5 bases between the germline ends. Germline CDR1 and CDR2: SEHNR and FQNEAQ (reference sequence). The CDR3 runs to 11 residues. The CDR3 DNA sequence: TGTGCCAGCAGCTTAAGCCCTGAGCAGTTCTTC. Translated: CASSLSPEQFF.

The chain uses TRBV19 and TRBJ2-3, with D perhaps matching TRBD1 (5 bases). V dropped 10 bases and J dropped 9 bases, with 14 bases sitting between them. This CDR3 has 11 amino acids. The germline V gene encodes CDR1 LNHDA and CDR2 SQIVND (reference sequence). CDR3 in DNA: TGTGCCACTGGCGTAGGGGTAACGCAGTATTTT. Translated, it gives CATGVGVTQYF.

The rearrangement uses TRBV24-1 and TRBJ1-1; 7 bases map to TRBD1. With V trimmed by 5 bases and J by 4 bases, 6 bases remained unmatched. CDR3 size: 14 residues. Germline CDR1 KGHDR, CDR2 SFDVKD. The CDR3 sequence: CATSGSDRITEAFF. CDR3 sequence (DNA): TGTGCCACCAGTGGGTCGGACAGGATCACTGAAGCTTTCTTT.

In this sample, this clonotype turned up many times. The rearrangement joins TRBV5-6 to TRBJ2-7, with TRBD2 as a possible D gene (6 bases). From germline, CDR1 is SGHDT and CDR2 YYEEEE. This CDR3 spans 14 amino acids. Trimming stripped 0 bases from V and 7 bases from J, with 14 bases between. DNA for the CDR3: TGTGCCAGCAGCTTGGGCGGGATCCGAGAAGAGCAGTACTTC. It specifies CASSLGGIREEQYF.

The gene calls are TRBV14 and TRBJ2-1; D may be TRBD1 (6 bases). V was shortened by 1 base and J by 1 base, with 11 bases between the two germline ends. Germline CDR1 is SGHDN and CDR2 is FVKESK. The CDR3 is 16 residues long. CDR3 sequence reads: CASSQAGGRSYNEQFF. Written as DNA, the CDR3 is TGTGCCAGCAGCCAAGCTGGGGGCAGGTCCTACAATGAGCAGTTCTTC.

The chain carries TRBV11-2 and TRBJ2-5; tentative D call: TRBD2 (5 bases). The V end was cut by 5 bases, the J end by 0 bases, with 16 bases between. The CDR3 is made up of 16 amino acids. CDR1 is SGHAT and CDR2 is FQNNGV in the germline V gene. The CDR3, as DNA: TGTGCCAGCAGCCCAAGGACTGGGGTATACCAAGAGACCCAGTACTTC. As protein: CASSPRTGVYQETQYF.

The table lists this clonotype with a few counts. This chain links TRBV12-3 or TRBV12-4 with TRBJ2-7, with no clear D. The CDR3 loop spans 13 amino acids. Between the trimmed V and J ends, which lost 7 bases and 0 bases, there was a span of 10 bases. The CDR3 DNA sequence: TGTGCCAGCACCTTTCCCCCCTCCTACGAGCAGTACTTC. Translating it yields CASTFPPSYEQYF.

There are a few counts of this clonotype. Written as DNA, the CDR3 is TGTGCCAGCAGCGTAGCTACAGGGGGTTACGAGCAGTACTTC. The encoded protein is CASSVATGGYEQYF. The rearrangement uses TRBV9 and TRBJ2-7, with 8 bases aligning to TRBD1. CDR1 and CDR2 from the germline V gene are SGDLS and YYNGEE. This CDR3 region has 14 residues. Trimming cost V 0 bases and J 4 bases; bases outside gene matches: 3.

This clonotype came up a few times. This chain joins TRBV7-9 and TRBJ1-1; D is unresolved. The germline gives CDR1 SEHNR, CDR2 FQNEAQ (reference sequence). The V end lost 6 bases, the J end lost 5 bases, and 10 bases lay between the germline ends. The CDR3 covers 12 residues. CDR3 sequence (DNA): TGTGCCAGCAGAAAAGGAGCAACTGAAGCTTTCTTT. Its protein is CASRKGATEAFF.

In this sample, this clonotype turned up a few times. V gene TRBV12-3 or TRBV12-4 combines with J gene TRBJ2-1; 8 bases agree with TRBD1. The trim removed 3 bases at V and 5 bases at J, leaving 9 bases unmatched. The CDR3 runs to 16 residues. CDR3 coding DNA: TGTGCCAGCAGTTTCAGGGGGCGGTCTTGGGACAATGAGCAGTTCTTC. This codes for CASSFRGRSWDNEQFF.

This clonotype has a handful of counts. This rearrangement joins TRBV11-3 to TRBJ2-3; D may correspond to TRBD1 or TRBD2 (5 bases each). Trimming removed 2 bases at V and 4 bases at J, with 16 bases between. There are 16 residues in the CDR3. Germline V CDR1 and CDR2: SGHNT, YENEEA. DNA for the CDR3: TGTGCCAGCAGCTTACCCGGGACGGACTCCCCAGATACGCAGTATTTT. Its translation is CASSLPGTDSPDTQYF.

Worth noting for this clonotype: Being one base from a much bigger clone, this may be a read error. CDR3 amino acids: CASSVGGGGLFF. As DNA, the CDR3 is TGTGCCAGCAGCGTAGGAGGCGGGGGGCTGTTTTTT. The chain links TRBV9 to TRBJ2-2; 7 nucleotides match TRBD2. The CDR3 totals 12 residues. Germline V gene data show CDR1 as SGDLS and CDR2 as YYNGEE.

The table lists this clonotype with a count of one. The genes are TRBV7-3 and TRBJ2-1; 7 nucleotides match TRBD2. V shed 2 bases, J shed 9 bases, and the junction held 13 bases outside the gene matches. This CDR3 region has 16 residues. Germline CDR1 is SGHTA and CDR2 is FQGTGA. The CDR3 here is CASSLAHSGLGGEQFF. DNA for the CDR3: TGTGCCAGCAGCTTAGCCCATAGCGGGCTGGGGGGTGAGCAGTTCTTC.

The chain combines TRBV6-5 with TRBJ2-7, with 10 nucleotides matching TRBD1. The CDR3 consists of 19 residues. With V trimmed by 0 bases and J by 2 bases, 13 bases remained unmatched. From germline, CDR1 is MNHEY and CDR2 SVGAGI. CDR3 DNA: TGTGCCAGCAGTTACTCGCGGGGATTGGGGACAGGGGCGACCTACGAGCAGTACTTC. It encodes CASSYSRGLGTGATYEQYF.

The chain employs TRBV4-1 and TRBJ1-1; D may be TRBD1 (6 bases). Trimming took 4 bases from V and 4 from J, leaving 10 bases between them. The CDR3 has 13 amino acids. From germline, CDR1 is MGHRA and CDR2 YSYEKL. CDR3 bases: TGCGCCAGCAGCCCACGGGGGGCCACTGAAGCTTTCTTT. It codes for CASSPRGATEAFF.

Only a few counts were recorded for this clonotype. This rearrangement joins TRBV11-2 to TRBJ2-1; D perhaps matches TRBD1 (6 bases). Germline V CDR1 and CDR2: SGHAT, FQNNGV. V lost 7 bases to trimming and J lost 6 bases, with 16 bases between them. The CDR3 totals 14 residues. The CDR3 loop is CASTQYRAPNEQFF. The CDR3 DNA follows: TGTGCCAGCACCCAGTACAGGGCCCCCAATGAGCAGTTCTTC.

The chain has TRBV24-1 and TRBJ2-3, with D possibly matching TRBD2 (6 bases). The CDR3 runs 15 residues. V shed 3 bases and J shed 2 bases, with 11 bases lying between them. Germline V gene lookup returns CDR1 KGHDR and CDR2 SFDVKD. The CDR3 DNA follows: TGTGCCACCAGTGATCCCCGGGACTTCACAGATACGCAGTATTTT. It translates to CATSDPRDFTDTQYF.

The gene calls are TRBV12-3 or TRBV12-4 and TRBJ1-1; 7 bases line up with TRBD1. Trimming took 6 bases from V and 11 from J; bases not matched to a gene: 12. There are 13 residues in the CDR3. CDR3 protein: CASSHRGRAGAFF. The CDR3 bases are TGTGCCAGCAGCCACAGGGGAAGGGCCGGGGCTTTCTTT.

Concerning this clonotype itself: This may be a read error: a much more frequent sequence differs by one nucleotide. This chain joins TRBV9 and TRBJ2-1; 7 bases align to TRBD2. The CDR3 is 13 amino acids. Looked up from germline, CDR1 is SGDLS and CDR2 is YYNGEE. CDR3 loop: CASSVDAGVEKFF. As DNA, the CDR3 is TGTGCCAGCAGCGTAGACGCGGGAGTTGAGAAGTTCTTC.

The chain joins TRBV24-1 to TRBJ2-2; D remains ambiguous. With 0 bases removed from V and 1 base from J, the gap between germline ends came to 2 bases. CDR1 is KGHDR, CDR2 SFDVKD, per germline. This CDR3 has 14 amino acids. In nucleotides, the CDR3 is TGTGCCACCAGTGATTTGTTGAACACCGGGGAGCTGTTTTTT. Translated: CATSDLLNTGELFF.

The rearrangement joins TRBV28 to TRBJ2-1; no clear D. This CDR3 has 14 amino acids. V lost 2 bases and J 12 bases, leaving 17 bases between the germline ends. Germline CDR1 is MDHEN and CDR2 is SYDVKM. The CDR3 here is CASSLRLAPWGQFF. For the CDR3, the DNA is TGTGCCAGCAGTTTAAGGTTGGCCCCTTGGGGGCAGTTCTTC.

This sequence joins TRBV7-3 and TRBJ1-1, with a possible D match to TRBD1 (5 bases). The germline V and J ends were trimmed by 2 bases and 7 bases, with 17 bases remaining between them. The CDR3 is 15 residues long. In germline, CDR1 is SGHTA, CDR2 FQGTGA. The CDR3 nucleotides read TGTGCCAGCAGCTTATCATCCGGGGGGGTCAGTGAAGCTTTCTTT. This translates into CASSLSSGGVSEAFF.

This clonotype was counted between two and nine times. The J gene is TRBJ1-4, the V gene TRBV12-3 or TRBV12-4; D is perhaps TRBD1 (6 bases). Trimming stripped 7 bases from V and 8 bases from J, with 20 bases between. The CDR3 consists of 15 residues. The CDR3 coding sequence is TGTGCCAGCACCATTACAGGGAGAGGTTGGGAAAAACTGTTTTTT. Protein product: CASTITGRGWEKLFF.

This clonotype turned up a few times. The chain combines TRBV29-1 with TRBJ2-7, with 9 bases lining up with TRBD2. Germline CDR1 SQVTM, CDR2 ANQGSEA. There are 13 residues in the CDR3. Trimming took 6 bases from V and 3 from J; bases not matched to a gene: 6. The CDR3: CSVLAGDLYEQYF. Written as DNA, the CDR3 is TGCAGCGTATTAGCGGGAGATCTCTACGAGCAGTACTTC.